These 16 T cell receptor delta chains originate from one sample sequenced in a study of gamma-delta chains in newborns, infants, children (dated by TCRdb to 2018 to 2020). TCRdb shows the sequencer as Illumina MiSeq. TCRdb reanalyzed the public reads with the CATT caller, and identical DNA sequences were merged afterwards. A total of about 8,500 delta-chain clones appear in this sample, about 3.3% of them only once. 16% of the sample is taken by the ten largest. Sequencing used blood. The source is a child who was a newborn, infant or young child, either healthy, febrile or measles-vaccinated (not recorded which).

This chain uses TRDV2 with TRDJ2; 8 nucleotides line up with TRDD3. Per the germline V gene, CDR1 is GEAIGNYY and CDR2 is EKD. J gave up 2 bases and V 0 bases, and 25 bases lay outside the gene matches. The CDR3 has 23 residues. Here the CDR3 reads CACDTVLGVRSCDTLSLTAQLFF. CDR3 DNA: TGTGCCTGTGACACCGTACTGGGGGTACGCTCCTGTGACACCTTATCCTTGACAGCACAACTCTTCTTT.

Comments on this clone: This CDR3 is also generated by other DNA sequences in the sample. This chain uses TRDV3 with TRDJ2; D assignment may be TRDD2 or TRDD3 (5 bases each). The CDR3 totals 16 residues. Germline CDR1 is TVYSNPD and CDR2 is GDNSRS (reference sequence). V lost 0 bases and J lost 0, with 14 bases in between. The CDR3 DNA follows: TGTGCCTTTAGGAGATACCCCCTTCCTTTGACAGCACAACTCTTCTTT. Translation gives CAFRRYPLPLTAQLFF.

The genes are TRDV2 and TRDJ3, with 12 positions matching TRDD3. CDR1 is GEAIGNYY, CDR2 EKD, per germline. The CDR3 totals 20 residues. V shed 0 bases, J shed 0 bases, and the junction held 5 bases outside the gene matches. The CDR3 loop reads CACDTAGGYGRSWDTRQMFF. The CDR3 DNA follows: TGTGCCTGTGACACCGCTGGGGGATACGGGCGCTCCTGGGACACCCGACAGATGTTTTTC.

With respect to this clone: The protein held in TCRdb is that of a much larger clone and does not match this DNA's translation at residue 5, likely because of a read error; the protein shown is translated from the DNA. At the DNA level, this CDR3 is encoded by other sequences in the same sample as well. V is TRDV2 and J is TRDJ3; D is undetermined. The length of the CDR3 is 16 residues. V gave up 3 bases and J gave up 0 bases, with 8 bases separating them. The germline gives CDR1 GEAIGNYY, CDR2 EKD. The CDR3 coding sequence is TGTGCCTGTGACGCCGTGGGCTCCTGGGACACCCGACAGATGTTTTTC. Its protein is CACDAVGSWDTRQMFF.

Concerning this clone: Given a much more abundant clone one base away, this may be a read error. The rearrangement links TRDV1 to TRDJ1; weak D call: TRDD3 (6 bases). CDR1 is TSWWSYY and CDR2 is QGS in the germline V gene. Trimming took 0 bases from V and 2 from J, leaving 10 bases between them. The CDR3 runs 15 residues. CDR3 in DNA: TGTGCTCTTGGGGAACTCGCACTGGGTACCGATAAACTCATCTTT. This codes for CALGELALGTDKLIF.

This clone has at least ten counts. The identical CDR3 is also encoded by other nucleotide sequences in the sample. The rearrangement links TRDV2 to TRDJ3; 13 nucleotides agree with TRDD3. V shed 3 bases and J 1 base; nucleotides not matched to a gene: 5. Germline CDR1 and CDR2: GEAIGNYY and EKD. The CDR3 contains 19 residues. The CDR3, as DNA: TGTGCCTGTGACGTACTGGGGGATACGTCGTCCTGGGACACCCGACAGATGTTTTTC. This sequence encodes CACDVLGDTSSWDTRQMFF.

This chain connects TRDV2 to TRDJ3; 12 bases are shared with TRDD3. V gave up 3 bases and J gave up 3 bases; unmatched junction bases: 8. The CDR3 is 19 residues long. Germline V gene lookup returns CDR1 GEAIGNYY and CDR2 EKD. CDR3 DNA: TGTGCCTGTGACGCCGTGCTGGGGGATACGCGCTGGGACACCCGACAGATGTTTTTC. This encodes CACDAVLGDTRWDTRQMFF.

Points on this clone: Other nucleotide sequences from this sample produce the same CDR3. The chain combines TRDV2 with TRDJ3; 10 bases fit TRDD3. The CDR3 runs to 19 residues. Germline lookup yields CDR1 GEAIGNYY and CDR2 EKD. Germline trimming cut 0 bases from V and 0 bases from J; bases unmatched to any gene: 4. CDR3 region: CACDTGYWGISWDTRQMFF. In DNA form, the CDR3 reads TGTGCCTGTGACACCGGGTACTGGGGGATCTCCTGGGACACCCGACAGATGTTTTTC.

In the case of this clone: The protein held in TCRdb is that of a much larger clone and does not match this DNA's translation at residue 12, likely because of a read error; the protein shown is translated from the DNA. The gene calls are TRDV2 and TRDJ3; TRDD3 agrees at 11 bases. The CDR3 contains 18 residues. The germline V gene has CDR1 GEAIGNYY and CDR2 EKD. The CDR3 is CACDTGGYGYWGTRQMFF. As DNA, the CDR3 is TGTGCCTGTGACACTGGGGGATACGGATACTGGGGCACCCGACAGATGTTTTTC.

By frequency in the sample, this clone is medium-sized. The J gene is TRDJ1, the V gene TRDV2, with a tentative D call TRDD3 (6 bases). Germline-derived CDR1 and CDR2 are GEAIGNYY and EKD. Trimming stripped 1 base from V and 1 base from J, with 9 bases between. CDR3 length: 14 amino acids. The CDR3 region is CACDTWGSTDKLIF. The CDR3 DNA reads as TGTGCCTGTGACACTTGGGGGTCCACCGATAAACTCATCTTT.

This clone was observed a handful of times. V usage is TRDV1 and J usage is TRDJ1; 11 nucleotides line up with TRDD3. Germline V CDR1 and CDR2: TSWWSYY, QGS. After removal of 2 bases from V and 5 bases from J, the junction contained 19 bases not matched to a gene. The CDR3 covers 20 residues. The CDR3 DNA reads TGTGCTCTTGGGGAAGTCCAACCTTCCTACTGGGGGATAAAGGAGGATAAACTCATCTTT. Its translation is CALGEVQPSYWGIKEDKLIF.

The chain couples TRDV2 to TRDJ3; 11 nucleotides agree with TRDD3. TCRdb records no J gene; here it was assigned by comparing the DNA to germline. CDR1 GEAIGNYY and CDR2 EKD come from the germline V gene. The CDR3 has 21 residues. Losses at the gene ends were 0 bases for V and 3 bases for J; bases not matched to a gene: 12. In nucleotides, the CDR3 is TGTGCCTGTGACACCGGCTGGGGGATACTAGGGGGAGACTGGGACACCCGACAGATGTTTTTC. It codes for CACDTGWGILGGDWDTRQMFF.

Remarks on this clone: The amino acid sequence in TCRdb belongs to a much larger clone and departs from this DNA's translation at residue 12, likely a sequencing read error; the sequence shown is translated from the DNA. CDR3 coding DNA: TGTGCCTGTGACACCTGGGATGCGAGCTCCTGGAACACCCGACAGATGTTTTTC. As protein: CACDTWDASSWNTRQMFF. The chain employs TRDV2 and TRDJ3; possibly TRDD3 for D (5 bases). The CDR3 has 18 residues. The V gene's germline CDR1 is GEAIGNYY and CDR2 EKD.

As concerns this clone: A read error may be the cause here, since a much bigger clone is one base away. Other DNA sequences in the sample encode the same CDR3. The J gene is TRDJ3, the V gene TRDV2, with 12 bases lining up with TRDD3. This CDR3 is built from 20 residues. Germline loops: CDR1 GEAIGNYY, CDR2 EKD. Losses at the gene ends were 3 bases for V and 0 bases for J; bases not matched to a gene: 8. The CDR3 protein is CACDPVLGDTSSWDTRQMFF. Written as DNA, the CDR3 is TGTGCCTGTGACCCCGTACTGGGGGATACTAGCTCCTGGGACACCCGACAGATGTTTTTC.

Of note for this clone: Possible read error: a much larger clone is one base away. The rearrangement uses TRDV2 and TRDJ2; a possible D gene is TRDD3 (6 bases). Germline V gene sequence: CDR1 GEAIGNYY, CDR2 EKD. This CDR3 contains 15 residues. The chain's CDR3 is CARDTVGALTAQLFF. In DNA, the CDR3 is TGTGCCCGTGACACTGTGGGGGCTTTGACAGCACAACTCTTCTTT.

This clone was counted a few times. TCRdb shows a much larger clone's protein in place of this DNA's translation, and the two differ at residue 16, likely through a read error; the protein shown is translated from the DNA. The J gene is TRDJ3, the V gene TRDV2; 8 bases fit TRDD3. The CDR3 has 18 amino acids. Germline CDR1 reads GEAIGNYY; CDR2 reads EKD. CDR3 loop: CACDVLGASSWDTRQVFF. CDR3 nucleotide sequence: TGTGCCTGTGACGTACTGGGGGCCAGCTCCTGGGACACCCGACAGGTGTTTTTC.